This TCR beta chain came from a study of neurological immune-mediated disorders. On the study more broadly: Secondary progressive cases numbered 3 among the roughly 35 multiple sclerosis patients, while the other 31 were relapsing-remitting.

Germline CDR1 DFQATT, CDR2 SNEGSKA (reference sequence). The CDR3 contains 12 residues. V was pared by 5 bases and J by 3 bases, with 2 bases of the junction left unmatched. Unsorted libraries used 2 million PBMCs kept at -80 degrees C. TCRdb reanalysed the 5' RACE reads using MiXCR and keeps one entry per CDR3 protein. The sample holds about 80,000 distinct CDR3 sequences, less than 5.5% seen once. The sequence was obtained from a woman aged 25 to 39 with multiple sclerosis. This chain links TRBV20-1 with TRBJ1-2; 8 bases line up with TRBD1. The sequencing input was PBMCs. CDR3 amino acids: CSAQTGDYGYTF. The CDR3 DNA reads as TGCAGTGCTCAGACAGGGGACTATGGCTACACCTTC.